Listed here are 10 T cell receptor beta chains from one sample, sequenced in a study of patients and donors after allogeneic stem cell transplantation. One entry per CDR3 protein results from TCRdb running MiXCR on the RT-PCR reads. The data show approximately 170,000 distinct CDR3 sequences, 24% seen once. Sequencing used blood, either unsorted or a sorted T cell fraction (not recorded which). The source of these receptors is a human donor who was either an allogeneic HSCT recipient or a stem cell or donor lymphocyte infusion donor (not recorded which). It is not recorded whose cells these are; they may come from a transplant donor.

This clonotype turned up a few times. This sequence joins TRBV12-3 or TRBV12-4 and TRBJ2-7, with unresolved D. This CDR3 contains 15 residues. Trimming left V 5 bases short and J 3 bases short, with 17 bases between. CDR3 loop: CASSTRTTHIYEQYF. For the CDR3, the DNA is TGTGCCAGCAGTACCCGAACGACCCACATCTACGAGCAGTACTTC.

The chain links TRBV3-1 to TRBJ1-1; a weak D match, TRBD1 (6 bases). Deletions cut 6 bases from V and 6 bases from J, with 20 bases between. The germline V gene has CDR1 LGHDT and CDR2 YNNKEL (reference sequence). CDR3 length: 15 amino acids. The CDR3 loop is CASSSEITGLPEAFF. The DNA of the CDR3 is TGTGCCAGCAGTTCAGAAATAACAGGGCTCCCTGAAGCTTTCTTT.

This clonotype was picked up a small number of times. This rearrangement joins TRBV4-1 to TRBJ2-1; D is undetermined. Germline-derived CDR1 and CDR2 are MGHRA and YSYEKL. Trimming took off 1 base at V and 0 bases at J, with 16 bases between the two ends. The CDR3 runs 18 residues. In DNA, the CDR3 is TGCGCCAGCAGCCAAGGAGGAGCGTCCCATAGCTCCTACAATGAGCAGTTCTTC. It yields the protein CASSQGGASHSSYNEQFF.

In its sample, this clonotype was seen a few times. The rearrangement uses TRBV3-1 and TRBJ1-3; no firm D call. The germline gives CDR1 LGHDT, CDR2 YNNKEL (reference sequence). V lost 4 bases and J 4 bases, leaving 17 bases between the germline ends. This CDR3 comprises 16 residues. CDR3 region: CASSPPQAYLGNTIYF. CDR3 DNA sequence: TGTGCCAGCAGCCCCCCGCAGGCCTATCTGGGAAACACCATATATTTT. The whole variable domain, filled in from reference TRBV3-1 and TRBJ1-3, reads DTAVSQTPKYLVTQMGNDKSIKCEQNLGHDTMYWYKQDSKKFLKIMFSYNNKELIINETVPNRFSPKSPDKAHLNLHINSLELGDSAVYFCASSPPQAYLGNTIYFGEGSWLTVV.

The table lists this clonotype with many counts. The rearrangement uses TRBV12-3 or TRBV12-4 and TRBJ1-3, with no clear D. The CDR3 is 11 residues long. V was cut by 5 bases and J by 7 bases, with 6 bases left in between. CDR3 nucleotides: TGTGCCAGCAGTCCGGGGAACACCATATATTTT. Protein: CASSPGNTIYF.

The chain combines TRBV5-1 with TRBJ1-1; tentative D call: TRBD1 (5 bases). V shed 4 bases and J shed 1 base, with 11 bases lying between them. The CDR3 has 14 amino acids. Germline loops: CDR1 SGHRS, CDR2 YFSETQ. CDR3 DNA: TGCGCCAGCAGCCCACAGGTGGGGAACACTGAAGCTTTCTTT. Translated, it gives CASSPQVGNTEAFF.

V gene TRBV5-1 combines with J gene TRBJ2-7; D may be TRBD1 (5 bases). The ends were cut back, 2 bases at V and 1 base at J, with 10 bases in the middle. From germline, CDR1 is SGHRS and CDR2 YFSETQ. This CDR3 comprises 14 residues. CDR3 protein: CASSFDSPSYEQYF. DNA for the CDR3: TGCGCCAGCAGCTTTGACAGCCCGTCCTACGAGCAGTACTTC.

The sample holds a few counts of this clonotype. The gene calls are TRBV12-3 or TRBV12-4 and TRBJ1-3; D gene uncertain. The V gene lost 4 bases and the J gene lost 4 bases, with 5 bases spanning the gap. The CDR3 totals 12 residues. The CDR3 sequence: CASSSFGNTIYF. The CDR3 nucleotides read TGTGCCAGCAGTTCCTTCGGAAACACCATATATTTT.

This chain connects TRBV20-1 to TRBJ2-1; TRBD2 is a possible D gene (6 bases). CDR1 DFQATT and CDR2 SNEGSKA come from the germline V gene (reference sequence). V lost 0 bases and J lost 4, with 19 bases in between. The CDR3 runs 17 residues. The CDR3 DNA is TGCAGTGCTAGAGAGCCTCATAGCGGCTCGATATACAATGAGCAGTTCTTC. Translated, it gives CSAREPHSGSIYNEQFF.

This clonotype occurred a few times. The V call is TRBV5-1, the J call TRBJ2-1; no clear D gene. The V gene lost 2 bases and the J gene lost 4 bases, with 7 bases spanning the gap. Per the germline V gene, CDR1 is SGHRS and CDR2 is YFSETQ. CDR3 length: 13 residues. CDR3 residues: CASSFYGYNEQFF. In nucleotides, the CDR3 is TGCGCCAGCAGCTTTTACGGGTACAATGAGCAGTTCTTC.